These T cell receptor beta chains were read from a single sample in a study of T cell responses to AZD1222 COVID-19 vaccine. The data were produced by immunoSEQ multiplex PCR, yet TCRdb's version contains in-frame clones alone and is incomplete. Of fewer than 120,000 clones in the sample, nearly 90% were seen once. Specimen: peripheral blood, collected on day 0 of AZD1222 vaccination. Receptors originate from an adult in good health. CDR3s include the opening cysteine and the closing phenylalanine or tryptophan. The D gene is left open where the match is weak. The listing skips clone size in some rows; elsewhere it reads once, few, many or a size class.

D | J | size | V | DNA | CDR3
NA | TRBJ2-1 | NA | TRBV20-1 | TGCAGTGCTAGCGGGGCTGAGCAGTTCTTC | CSASGAEQFF
TRBD1 | TRBJ1-4 | NA | TRBV7-8 | TGTGCCAGCAGCGTCAGGGGGGGAACTAATGAAAAACTGTTTTTT | CASSVRGGTNEKLFF
NA | TRBJ1-1 | NA | TRBV7-9 | TGTGCCAGCAGCCTCGGGTACGGGCGGCAGATGAACACTGAAGCTTTCTTT | CASSLGYGRQMNTEAFF
TRBD1 | TRBJ2-5 | NA | TRBV28 | TGTGCCAGCAGTTTGGCATACAGGGGATTCATGGAGACCCAGTACTTC | CASSLAYRGFMETQYF
NA | TRBJ1-4 | NA | TRBV5-1 | TGCGCCAGCAGCCCTGAAGGTGCCCTTAATGAAAAACTGTTTTTT | CASSPEGALNEKLFF
TRBD1 | TRBJ2-2 | NA | TRBV10-2 | TGCGCCAGCAGGTACAGGACAGGGAACACCGGGGAGCTGTTTTTT | CASRYRTGNTGELFF
TRBD1 | TRBJ1-1 | NA | TRBV18 | TGTGCCAGCTCACCCGGGACAGGGAAGGGTGAAGCTTTCTTT | CASSPGTGKGEAFF
NA | TRBJ1-6 | NA | TRBV3-1/TRBV3-2 | TGTGCCAGCAGCCAAGATTACGGGAGGGGTGTTTGGTATGGATATTCACCCCTCCACTTT | CASSQDYGRGVWYGYSPLHF
NA | TRBJ1-3 | NA | TRBV7-9 | TGTGCCAGCAGCCCCCGGTCCCACTCTGGAAACACCATATATTTT | CASSPRSHSGNTIYF
NA | TRBJ1-2 | few | TRBV5-1 | TGCGCCAGCAGCTTCGAGAGGGCCATCTATGGCTACACCTTC | CASSFERAIYGYTF
NA | TRBJ1-4 | NA | TRBV30 | TGTGCCTGGAGTGGAGGGGCTAATGAAAAACTGTTTTTT | CAWSGGANEKLFF
TRBD2 | TRBJ2-1 | NA | TRBV7-6 | TGTGCAAGCCGGTATCCGGGGGGGAATGAGCAGTTCTTC | CASRYPGGNEQFF
NA | TRBJ2-3 | NA | TRBV6-1 | TGTGCCAGCAGTGAACTAAGGGGGGGCGCAGATACGCAGTATTTT | CASSELRGGADTQYF
TRBD1 | TRBJ1-2 | NA | TRBV27 | TGTGCCAGCAGTACGACGGGACAGGGAACCTCCTATGGCTACACCTTC | CASSTTGQGTSYGYTF
NA | TRBJ2-3 | NA | TRBV29-1 | TGCAGCGTTGATGCAGGCCCAGGGAGCACAGATACGCAGTATTTT | CSVDAGPGSTDTQYF
TRBD1 | TRBJ1-4 | few | TRBV27 | TGTGCCAGCAGTCCCCGACAGGGCTCTGAAAAACTGTTTTTT | CASSPRQGSEKLFF
NA | TRBJ1-1 | NA | TRBV7-2 | TGTGCCAGCAGCTTAGGGGCCCCGGGCACAACGGACACTGAAGCTTTCTTT | CASSLGAPGTTDTEAFF
NA | TRBJ2-5 | once | TRBV28 | TGTGCCAGCACCCTTGACGGGGTTGGAGAGACCCAGTACTTC | CASTLDGVGETQYF
TRBD1 | TRBJ1-4 | NA | TRBV25-1 | TGTGCCAGCAGTGAGAACAGGGGAGGCGAAAAACTGTTTTTT | CASSENRGGEKLFF
NA | TRBJ1-1 | NA | TRBV9 | TGTGCCAGCAGCGCTGAGGTCATGGGCGCTGAAGCTTTCTTT | CASSAEVMGAEAFF
TRBD1 | TRBJ2-7 | NA | TRBV28 | TGTGCCAGCAGGTCACAGGGGTCCTACGAGCAGTACTTC | CASRSQGSYEQYF
NA | TRBJ1-2 | NA | TRBV28 | TGTGCCAGCAGTTCCGAGGGGGAGGGCAAGTATGGCTACACCTTC | CASSSEGEGKYGYTF
TRBD1 | TRBJ1-1 | NA | TRBV11-2 | TGTGCCAGCAGCTTAGGCCGGACAGGGAAGGTTGAAGGTGAAGCTTTCTTT | CASSLGRTGKVEGEAFF